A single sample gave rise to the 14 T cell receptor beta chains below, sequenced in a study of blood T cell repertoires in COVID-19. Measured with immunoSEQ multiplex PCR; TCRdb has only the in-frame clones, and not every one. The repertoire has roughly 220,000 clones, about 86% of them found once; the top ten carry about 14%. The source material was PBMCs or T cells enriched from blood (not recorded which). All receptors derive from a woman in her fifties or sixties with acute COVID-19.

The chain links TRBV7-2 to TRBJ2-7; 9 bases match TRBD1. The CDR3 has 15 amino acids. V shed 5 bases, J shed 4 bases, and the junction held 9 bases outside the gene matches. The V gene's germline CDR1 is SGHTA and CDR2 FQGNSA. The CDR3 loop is CASSPPHRGQYEQYF. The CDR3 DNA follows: TGTGCCAGCAGCCCCCCCCACAGGGGGCAATACGAGCAGTACTTC.

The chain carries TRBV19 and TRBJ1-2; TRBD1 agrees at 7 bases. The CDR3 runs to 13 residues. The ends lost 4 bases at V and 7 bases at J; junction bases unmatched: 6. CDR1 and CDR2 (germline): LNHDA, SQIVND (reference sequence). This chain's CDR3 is CASSTVDRAGYTF. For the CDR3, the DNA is TGTGCCAGTAGTACCGTCGACAGGGCTGGCTACACCTTC.

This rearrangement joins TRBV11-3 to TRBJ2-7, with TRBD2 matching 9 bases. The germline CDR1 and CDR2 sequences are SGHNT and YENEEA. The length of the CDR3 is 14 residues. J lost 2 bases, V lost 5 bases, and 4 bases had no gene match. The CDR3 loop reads CASSPRGRAYEQYF. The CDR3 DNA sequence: TGTGCCAGCAGCCCCCGCGGGAGGGCCTACGAGCAGTACTTC.

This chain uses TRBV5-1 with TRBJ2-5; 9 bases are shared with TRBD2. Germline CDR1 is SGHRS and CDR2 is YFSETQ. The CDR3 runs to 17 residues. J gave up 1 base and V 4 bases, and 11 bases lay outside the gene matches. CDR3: CASSVGWAGGPQETQYF. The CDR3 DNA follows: TGCGCCAGCAGCGTCGGCTGGGCGGGAGGGCCCCAAGAGACCCAGTACTTC.

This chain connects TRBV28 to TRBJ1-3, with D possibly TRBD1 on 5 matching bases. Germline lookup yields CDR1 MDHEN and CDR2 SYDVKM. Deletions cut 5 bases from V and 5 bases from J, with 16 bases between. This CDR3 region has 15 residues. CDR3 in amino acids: CASSLYRGGRNTIYF. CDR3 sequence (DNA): TGTGCCAGCAGTCTATATCGGGGGGGGAGAAACACCATATATTTT.

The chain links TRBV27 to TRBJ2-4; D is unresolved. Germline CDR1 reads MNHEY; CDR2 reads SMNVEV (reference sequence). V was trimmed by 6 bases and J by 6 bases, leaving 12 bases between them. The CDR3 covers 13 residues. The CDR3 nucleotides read TGTGCCAGCAGCGGAGCCGTCCCAAACATTCAGTACTTC. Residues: CASSGAVPNIQYF.

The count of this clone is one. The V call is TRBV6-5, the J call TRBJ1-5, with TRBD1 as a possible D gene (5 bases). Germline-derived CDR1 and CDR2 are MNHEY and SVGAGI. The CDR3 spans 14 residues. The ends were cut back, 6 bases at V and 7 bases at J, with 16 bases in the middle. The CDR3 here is CASRLRWGVQPQHF. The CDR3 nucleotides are TGTGCCAGCAGGCTAAGGTGGGGGGTGCAGCCCCAGCATTTT.

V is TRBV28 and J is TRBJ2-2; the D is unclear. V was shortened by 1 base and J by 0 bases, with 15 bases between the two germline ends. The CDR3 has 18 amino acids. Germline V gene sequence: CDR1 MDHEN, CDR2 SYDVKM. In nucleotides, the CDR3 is TGTGCCAGCAGTTTATTGGTCTCTAGTTCATCGAACACCGGGGAGCTGTTTTTT. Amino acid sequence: CASSLLVSSSSNTGELFF. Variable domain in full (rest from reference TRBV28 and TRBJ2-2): DVKVTQSSRYLVKRTGEKVFLECVQDMDHENMFWYRQDPGLGLRLIYFSYDVKMKEKGDIPEGYSVSREKKERFSLILESASTNQTSMYLCASSLLVSSSSNTGELFFGEGSRLTVL.

CDR3 DNA sequence: TGCAGCGTTGGGCTAGCGACCCTTCCTAGGGATACGCAGTATTTT. Residues: CSVGLATLPRDTQYF. The rearrangement links TRBV29-1 to TRBJ2-3; a possible D gene is TRBD2 (6 bases). CDR1 is SQVTM and CDR2 is ANQGSEA in the germline V gene. Trimming pared 4 bases from V and 6 bases from J, leaving 20 bases between. The CDR3 runs 15 residues.

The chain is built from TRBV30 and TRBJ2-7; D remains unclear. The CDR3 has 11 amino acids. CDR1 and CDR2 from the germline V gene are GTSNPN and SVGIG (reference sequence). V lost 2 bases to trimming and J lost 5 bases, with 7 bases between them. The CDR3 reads CAWSTAHEQYF. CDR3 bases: TGTGCCTGGAGTACTGCACACGAGCAGTACTTC. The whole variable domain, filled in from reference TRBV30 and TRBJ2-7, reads SQTIHQWPATLVQPVGSPLSLECTVEGTSNPNLYWYRQAAGRGLQLLFYSVGIGQISSEVPQNLSASRPQDRQFILSSKKLLLSDSGFYLCAWSTAHEQYFGPGTRLTVT.

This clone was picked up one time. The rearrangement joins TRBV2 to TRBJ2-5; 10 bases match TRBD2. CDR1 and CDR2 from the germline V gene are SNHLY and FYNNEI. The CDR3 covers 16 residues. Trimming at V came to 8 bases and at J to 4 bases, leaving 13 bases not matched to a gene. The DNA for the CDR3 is TGTGCCAGCCTATTGAGCGGGAGGGGGGGCACAGAGACCCAGTACTTC. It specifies CASLLSGRGGTETQYF.

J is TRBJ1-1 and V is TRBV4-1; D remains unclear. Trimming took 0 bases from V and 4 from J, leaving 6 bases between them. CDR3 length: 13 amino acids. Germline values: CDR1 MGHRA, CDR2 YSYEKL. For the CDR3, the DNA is TGCGCCAGCAGCCAAGATATGTCCACTGAAGCTTTCTTT. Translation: CASSQDMSTEAFF.

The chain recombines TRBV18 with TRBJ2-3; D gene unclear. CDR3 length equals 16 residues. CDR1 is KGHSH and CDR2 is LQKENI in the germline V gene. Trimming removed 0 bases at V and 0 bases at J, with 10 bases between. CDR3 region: CASSPPGADSTDTQYF. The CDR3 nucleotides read TGTGCCAGCTCACCACCGGGCGCCGATAGCACAGATACGCAGTATTTT.

CDR3 in amino acids: CASNPAGRVQETQYF. In DNA form, the CDR3 reads TGTGCCAGCAACCCGGCGGGGAGGGTCCAAGAGACCCAGTACTTC. The chain has TRBV6-2 or TRBV6-3 and TRBJ2-5; TRBD2 matches 7 bases. Germline CDR1 MNHEY, CDR2 SVGEGT. The CDR3 runs 15 residues. Germline trimming cut 7 bases from V and 1 base from J; bases unmatched to any gene: 9.